The rows below give T cell receptor beta chains drawn from one sample of a study of T cell responses to AZD1222 COVID-19 vaccine. The table came from immunoSEQ multiplex PCR; TCRdb's copy has only in-frame clones and leaves some out. The sample carries 84,000 or so clones, 70% to 90% recorded once. Sequenced here: peripheral blood, sampled on day 0 of AZD1222 vaccination. These receptors all come from an adult in good health. The CDR3 runs from the conserved cysteine through the conserved F or W. Each record gives: clone size, V gene, J gene, D gene, CDR3 DNA, CDR3 protein. A D gene is named only where the DNA matches it firmly. Clone size is not always given. Where it is, it says once, few, many or a class for expanded clones.

>.|TRBV12-5|TRBJ2-1|TRBD2
TGTGCTAGTGGTTCGAGGACTAGCGGGAGACCTCTGCTCGCGGAGCAGTTCTTC
CASGSRTSGRPLLAEQFF
>.|TRBV7-8|TRBJ2-7|.
TGTGCCAGCAGCTTAGCCTCCGGGGGTACTTACGAGCAGTACTTC
CASSLASGGTYEQYF
>once|TRBV3-1/TRBV3-2|TRBJ1-5|.
TGTGCCAGCAGCCAAGATACAGGAGGTTATAGCAATCAGCCCCAGCATTTT
CASSQDTGGYSNQPQHF
>.|TRBV11-2|TRBJ2-7|TRBD2
TGTGCCAGCAGGTACGGGACTAGCGGGTACGAGCAGTACTTC
CASRYGTSGYEQYF
>.|TRBV6-4|TRBJ1-2|.
TGTGCCAGCAGTCAAGAGGTTGGGGCTAACTATGGCTACACCTTC
CASSQEVGANYGYTF
>.|TRBV14|TRBJ2-1|.
TGTGCCAGCAGCCCCTGGGGGGAAACGAAGAATGAGCAGTTCTTC
CASSPWGETKNEQFF
>.|TRBV6-1|TRBJ1-2|.
TGTGCCAGCAGTGAACGGGGGCCAGGTAACTATGGCTACACCTTC
CASSERGPGNYGYTF
>.|TRBV9|TRBJ1-2|.
TGTGCCAGCAGCGTAGCGTCCCCTAACTATGGCTACACCTTC
CASSVASPNYGYTF
>.|TRBV19|TRBJ1-1|.
TGTGCCAGTACCAGGAGGGGGGTCACTGAAGCTTTCTTT
CASTRRGVTEAFF
>.|TRBV20-1|TRBJ2-7|TRBD1
TGCAGTGCTAGAGGACAGGGGCAGTACTTC
CSARGQGQYF
>.|TRBV27|TRBJ1-1|.
TGTGCCAGCAGGGGGGGAAACACTGAAGCTTTCTTT
CASRGGNTEAFF
>once|TRBV10-3|TRBJ1-2|TRBD1
TGTGCCATCAGTGGGGGGGTACAGGGGAACTATGGCTACACCTTC
CAISGGVQGNYGYTF
>.|TRBV4-2|TRBJ2-1|TRBD1
TGTGCCAGCAGCCAGCCGGGACAGGGTTACAATGAGCAGTTCTTC
CASSQPGQGYNEQFF
>.|TRBV27|TRBJ2-7|.
TGTGCCAGCGCGTCCTTCGGAGCAATCTACGAGCAGTACTTC
CASASFGAIYEQYF
>.|TRBV7-9|TRBJ2-5|.
TGTGCCAGCAGAAACACAGTCCAAGAGACCCAGTACTTC
CASRNTVQETQYF
>.|TRBV19|TRBJ1-1|.
TGTGCCAGTCACCGGGCTCCGAGCACTGAAGCTTTCTTT
CASHRAPSTEAFF
>.|TRBV11-2|TRBJ1-1|TRBD1
TGTGCCAGCAGCTTAGGGACAGGGGGCCTGGGGACTGAAGCTTTCTTT
CASSLGTGGLGTEAFF
>.|TRBV19|TRBJ2-5|.
TGTGCCAGTAGCCTCATGGGATTAGGGGGAGAGACCCAGTACTTC
CASSLMGLGGETQYF
>.|TRBV2|TRBJ1-3|TRBD1
TGTGCCAGCAAGGGACAGGGGATATCTGGAAACACCATATATTTT
CASKGQGISGNTIYF
>once|TRBV3-1/TRBV3-2|TRBJ2-7|TRBD2
TGTGCCAGCAGCTCAACCGGGACTAGTCTCTACGAGCAGTACTTC
CASSSTGTSLYEQYF
>.|TRBV5-1|TRBJ1-4|.
TGCGCCAGCAGCTTGGACGGGGGCGCGCGGAATGAAAAACTGTTTTTT
CASSLDGGARNEKLFF
>.|TRBV6-5|TRBJ2-1|.
TGTGCCAGCGGACCGGAGAATGAGCAGTTCTTC
CASGPENEQFF
>.|TRBV7-9|TRBJ1-1|.
TGTGCCAGCAGCTACGACACTGAAGCTTTCTTT
CASSYDTEAFF
>.|TRBV6-6|TRBJ2-1|TRBD2
TGTGCCAGCAGTCGCAAACTAGCGGGTGCCTACAATGAGCAGTTCTTC
CASSRKLAGAYNEQFF
>once|TRBV12-3/TRBV12-4|TRBJ1-1|.
TGTGCCAGCAGTTTCGGCAGGGATACTGAAGCTTTCTTT
CASSFGRDTEAFF
>.|TRBV27|TRBJ2-5|TRBD2
TGTGCCAGCAGTTTTGGAGCGGGAGGGGTAATGGGGACCCAGTACTTC
CASSFGAGGVMGTQYF
>few|TRBV10-2|TRBJ1-5|.
TGCGCCAGCAGTTCAGGGGTTAATCAGCCCCAGCATTTT
CASSSGVNQPQHF
>.|TRBV10-3|TRBJ1-1|TRBD1
TGTGCCATCAGTGTGGAGGGGGCAGGTACTGAAGCTTTCTTT
CAISVEGAGTEAFF
>.|TRBV2|TRBJ2-1|.
TGTGCCAGCAGGGACGGCGCCGGCTCCTACAATGAGCAGTTCTTC
CASRDGAGSYNEQFF
>.|TRBV5-1|TRBJ1-1|.
TGCGCCAGCAGCTTGCAATTTCTGGGCACTGAAGCTTTCTTT
CASSLQFLGTEAFF
>.|TRBV11-2|TRBJ1-3|.
TGTGCCAGCAGCTTAGGCGGAAACACCATATATTTT
CASSLGGNTIYF
>.|TRBV24-1|TRBJ2-1|.
TGTGCCACCAGTGAGTTCTCCAACAATGAGCAGTTCTTC
CATSEFSNNEQFF
>few|TRBV5-5|TRBJ1-3|.
TGTGCCAGCAGCCTCGTGGGGGTCCCTGGAAACACCATATATTTT
CASSLVGVPGNTIYF
>.|TRBV19|TRBJ1-1|.
TGTGCCAGTAGTCCGGGACCGCGGGCAGCTTTCTTT
CASSPGPRAAFF
>.|TRBV19|TRBJ2-7|TRBD1
TGTGCCAGTAGTTCTTCACAGGGGGAGAGGGAGCAGTACTTC
CASSSSQGEREQYF
>.|TRBV6-5|TRBJ1-5|.
TGTGCCAGCAATCGTCCGGGAAAGCCCCAGCATTTT
CASNRPGKPQHF
>.|TRBV30|TRBJ1-1|.
TGTGCCTGGAGTGTAGTGAGGTTGGGGGAAGCTTTCTTT
CAWSVVRLGEAFF
>once|TRBV5-1|TRBJ1-2|.
TGCGCCAGCAGCTTGGCGGCAGGGTCTAACTATGGCTACACCTTC
CASSLAAGSNYGYTF
>few|TRBV4-1|TRBJ1-4|TRBD1
TGCGCCAGCAGCCACCTAGGACAGGGCGAGACTAATGAAAAACTGTTTTTT
CASSHLGQGETNEKLFF
>.|TRBV3-1/TRBV3-2|TRBJ2-5|.
TGTGCCAGCAGCCAAGCGGTAAATCAAGAGACCCAGTACTTC
CASSQAVNQETQYF
>.|TRBV7-2|TRBJ1-5|.
TGTGCCAGCAGCTTGGGGGTTGGAGGGACTCAGCCCCAGCATTTT
CASSLGVGGTQPQHF
>.|TRBV7-9|TRBJ2-3|.
TGTGCCAGCGCCCGCTGGGCTACCCACACAGATACGCAGTATTTT
CASARWATHTDTQYF
>.|TRBV5-5|TRBJ2-5|.
TGTGCCAGCAGCTTGGGAACGGTACCGCGCGGGGTGGGAGAGACCCAGTACTTC
CASSLGTVPRGVGETQYF
>.|TRBV7-2|TRBJ1-6|.
TGTGCCAGCACCCCGCTGAGGAGATCACCCCTCCACTTT
CASTPLRRSPLHF
>.|TRBV5-1|TRBJ1-1|.
TGCGCCAGCAGCGGGGGACCCTTGAACACTGAAGCTTTCTTT
CASSGGPLNTEAFF
>.|TRBV19|TRBJ1-2|.
TGTGCCAGTAGTCCTCAACAGGCCTATGGCTACACCTTC
CASSPQQAYGYTF
>once|TRBV18|TRBJ1-5|.
TGTGCCAGCTCACCCCAGGACAGCACCAATCAGCCCCAGCATTTT
CASSPQDSTNQPQHF
>.|TRBV6-1|TRBJ2-2|.
TGTGCCAGCAGTGAAATGGTAACTAGTCTAGCGAACACCGGGGAGCTGTTTTTT
CASSEMVTSLANTGELFF
>.|TRBV12-3/TRBV12-4|TRBJ2-1|.
TGTGCCAGCCAAGGGGATGAGCAGTTCTTC
CASQGDEQFF
>.|TRBV7-3|TRBJ1-1|.
TGTGCCAGCAGCTCATGCACAGGTTCTACCTGTGAAGCTTTCTTT
CASSSCTGSTCEAFF
>.|TRBV15|TRBJ1-3|.
TGTGCCACCAGCAGGGCTCAGGGTTCTGGAAACACCATATATTTT
CATSRAQGSGNTIYF
>.|TRBV29-1|TRBJ2-7|.
TGCAGCGTTGAGGCGATGTACGAGCAGTACTTC
CSVEAMYEQYF
>.|TRBV7-6|TRBJ1-3|.
TGTGCCAGCAGCCTCCGATCGACGGGGATTGGAAACACCATATATTTT
CASSLRSTGIGNTIYF